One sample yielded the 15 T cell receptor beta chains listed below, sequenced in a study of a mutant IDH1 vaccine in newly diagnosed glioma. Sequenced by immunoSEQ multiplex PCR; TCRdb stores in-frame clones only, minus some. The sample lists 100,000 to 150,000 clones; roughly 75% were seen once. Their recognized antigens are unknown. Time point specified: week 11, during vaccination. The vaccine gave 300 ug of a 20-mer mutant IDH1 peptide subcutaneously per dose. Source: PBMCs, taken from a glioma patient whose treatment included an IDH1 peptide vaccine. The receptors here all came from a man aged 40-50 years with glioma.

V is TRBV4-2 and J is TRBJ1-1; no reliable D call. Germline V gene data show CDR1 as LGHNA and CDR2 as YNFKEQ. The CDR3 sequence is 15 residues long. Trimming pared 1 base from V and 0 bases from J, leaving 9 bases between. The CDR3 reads CASSQARNLNTEAFF. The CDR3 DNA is TGTGCCAGCAGCCAAGCCAGAAACTTGAACACTGAAGCTTTCTTT.

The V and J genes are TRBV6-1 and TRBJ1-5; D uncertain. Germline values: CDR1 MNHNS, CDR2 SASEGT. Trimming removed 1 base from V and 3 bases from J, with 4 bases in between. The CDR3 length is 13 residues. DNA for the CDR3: TGTGCCAGCAGTGAAGGTCTCAATCAGCCCCAGCATTTT. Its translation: CASSEGLNQPQHF.

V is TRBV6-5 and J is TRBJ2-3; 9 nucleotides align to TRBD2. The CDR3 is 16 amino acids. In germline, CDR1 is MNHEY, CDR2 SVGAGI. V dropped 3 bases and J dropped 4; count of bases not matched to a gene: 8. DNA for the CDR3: TGTGCCAGCAGTTATAAACCAGCGGGGGGATCAGATACGCAGTATTTT. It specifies CASSYKPAGGSDTQYF.

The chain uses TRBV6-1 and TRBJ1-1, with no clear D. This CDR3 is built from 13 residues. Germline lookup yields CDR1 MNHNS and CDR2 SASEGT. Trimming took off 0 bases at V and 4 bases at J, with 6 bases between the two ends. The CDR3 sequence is CASSEARGTEAFF. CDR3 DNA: TGTGCCAGCAGTGAAGCGCGGGGCACTGAAGCTTTCTTT.

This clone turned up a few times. CDR3 nucleotides: TGTGCCAGCAGCGGTAGCGGGGGGAGGGCAGATACGCAGTATTTT. Its protein product is CASSGSGGRADTQYF. The V gene is TRBV7-2, the J gene TRBJ2-3; TRBD2 matches at 10 bases. Per germline, CDR1 SGHTA and CDR2 FQGNSA. The CDR3 runs 15 residues. J lost 4 bases, V lost 5 bases, and 6 bases had no gene match.

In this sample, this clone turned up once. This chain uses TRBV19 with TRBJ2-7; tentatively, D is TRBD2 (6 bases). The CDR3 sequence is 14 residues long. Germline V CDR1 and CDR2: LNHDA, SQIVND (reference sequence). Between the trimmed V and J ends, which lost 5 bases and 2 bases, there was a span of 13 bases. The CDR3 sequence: CASSSPGLTYEQYF. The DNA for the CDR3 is TGTGCCAGTAGTTCACCGGGACTCACCTACGAGCAGTACTTC. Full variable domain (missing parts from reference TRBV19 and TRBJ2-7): DGGITQSPKYLFRKEGQNVTLSCEQNLNHDAMYWYRQDPGQGLRLIYYSQIVNDFQKGDIAEGYSVSREKKESFPLTVTSAQKNPTAFYLCASSSPGLTYEQYFGPGTRLTVT.

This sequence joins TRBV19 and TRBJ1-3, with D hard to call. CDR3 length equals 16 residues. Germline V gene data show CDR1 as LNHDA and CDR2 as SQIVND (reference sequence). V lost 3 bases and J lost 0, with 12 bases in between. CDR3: CASSMPSSYSGNTIYF. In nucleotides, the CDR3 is TGTGCCAGTAGTATGCCCAGTTCTTACTCTGGAAACACCATATATTTT.

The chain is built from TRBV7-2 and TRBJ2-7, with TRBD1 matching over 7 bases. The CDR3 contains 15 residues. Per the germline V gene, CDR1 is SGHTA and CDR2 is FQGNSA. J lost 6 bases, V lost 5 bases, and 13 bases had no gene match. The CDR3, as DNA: TGTGCCAGCAGCAAGCACAGGGGAGTCAAGGGCGAGCAGTACTTC. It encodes CASSKHRGVKGEQYF.

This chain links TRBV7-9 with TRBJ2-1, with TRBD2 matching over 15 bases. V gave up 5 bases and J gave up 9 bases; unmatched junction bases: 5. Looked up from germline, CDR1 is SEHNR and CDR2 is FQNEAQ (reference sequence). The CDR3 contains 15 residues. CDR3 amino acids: CASSPGLAGGSEQFF. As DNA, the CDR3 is TGTGCCAGCAGCCCGGGACTAGCGGGGGGCTCTGAGCAGTTCTTC.

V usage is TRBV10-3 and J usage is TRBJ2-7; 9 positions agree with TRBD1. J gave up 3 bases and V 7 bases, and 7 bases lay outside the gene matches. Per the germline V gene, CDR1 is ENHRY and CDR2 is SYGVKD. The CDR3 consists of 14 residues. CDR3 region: CAINPGTGNYEQYF. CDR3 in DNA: TGTGCCATCAACCCAGGGACAGGGAACTACGAGCAGTACTTC.

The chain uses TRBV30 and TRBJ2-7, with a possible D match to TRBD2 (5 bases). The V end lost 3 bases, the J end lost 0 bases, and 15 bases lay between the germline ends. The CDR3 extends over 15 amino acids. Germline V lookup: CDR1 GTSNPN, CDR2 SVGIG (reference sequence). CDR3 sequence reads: CAWSDLSGSSYEQYF. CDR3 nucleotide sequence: TGTGCCTGGAGCGATCTGTCGGGGAGCTCCTACGAGCAGTACTTC.

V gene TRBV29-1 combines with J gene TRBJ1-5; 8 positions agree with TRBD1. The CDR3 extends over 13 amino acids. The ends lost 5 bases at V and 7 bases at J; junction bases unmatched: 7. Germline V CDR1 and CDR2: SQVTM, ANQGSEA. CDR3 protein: CSVSPTGAQPQHF. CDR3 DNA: TGCAGCGTTTCCCCGACAGGGGCACAGCCCCAGCATTTT. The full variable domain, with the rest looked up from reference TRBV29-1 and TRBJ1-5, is SAVISQKPSRDICQRGTSLTIQCQVDSQVTMMFWYRQQPGQSLTLIATANQGSEATYESGFVIDKFPISRPNLTFSTLTVSNMSPEDSSIYLCSVSPTGAQPQHFGDGTRLSIL.

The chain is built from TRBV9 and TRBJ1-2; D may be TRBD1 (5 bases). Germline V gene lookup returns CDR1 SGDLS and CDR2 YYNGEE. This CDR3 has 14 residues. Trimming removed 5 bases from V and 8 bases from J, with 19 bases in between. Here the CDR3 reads CASSPLKGREGYTF. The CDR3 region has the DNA TGTGCCAGCAGTCCTTTAAAGGGGCGCGAAGGCTACACCTTC. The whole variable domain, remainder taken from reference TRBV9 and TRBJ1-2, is DSGVTQTPKHLITATGQRVTLRCSPRSGDLSVYWYQQSLDQGLQFLIQYYNGEERAKGNILERFSAQQFPDLHSELNLSSLELGDSALYFCASSPLKGREGYTFGSGTRLTVV.

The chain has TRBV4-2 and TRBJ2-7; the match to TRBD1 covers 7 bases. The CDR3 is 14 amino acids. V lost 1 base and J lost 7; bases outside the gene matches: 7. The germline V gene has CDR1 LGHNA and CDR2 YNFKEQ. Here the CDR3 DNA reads TGTGCCAGCAGCCAAGGGGACAGCACTGCGGAGCAGTACTTC. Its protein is CASSQGDSTAEQYF.

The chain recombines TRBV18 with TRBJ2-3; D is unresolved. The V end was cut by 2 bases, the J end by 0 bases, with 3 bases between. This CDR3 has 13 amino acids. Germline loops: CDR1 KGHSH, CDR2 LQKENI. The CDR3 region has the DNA TGTGCCAGCTCACCAGCTAGCACAGATACGCAGTATTTT. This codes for CASSPASTDTQYF.